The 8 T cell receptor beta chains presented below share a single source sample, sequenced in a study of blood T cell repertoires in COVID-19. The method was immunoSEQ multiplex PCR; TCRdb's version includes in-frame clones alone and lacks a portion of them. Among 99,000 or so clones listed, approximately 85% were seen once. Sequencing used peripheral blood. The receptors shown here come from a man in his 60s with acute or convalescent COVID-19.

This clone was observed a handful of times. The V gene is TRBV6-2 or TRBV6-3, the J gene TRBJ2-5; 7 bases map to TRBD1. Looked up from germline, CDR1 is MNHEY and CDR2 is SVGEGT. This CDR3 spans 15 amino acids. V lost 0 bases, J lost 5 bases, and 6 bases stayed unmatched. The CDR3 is CASSYSTGIGETQYF. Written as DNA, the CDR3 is TGTGCCAGCAGTTACTCGACAGGGATTGGTGAGACCCAGTACTTC.

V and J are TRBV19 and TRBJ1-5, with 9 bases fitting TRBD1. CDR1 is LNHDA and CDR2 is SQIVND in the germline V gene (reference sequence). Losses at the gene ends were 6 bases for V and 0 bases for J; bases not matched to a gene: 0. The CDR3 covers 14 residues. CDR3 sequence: CASRDRGSNQPQHF. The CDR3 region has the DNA TGTGCCAGTAGGGACAGGGGTAGCAATCAGCCCCAGCATTTT.

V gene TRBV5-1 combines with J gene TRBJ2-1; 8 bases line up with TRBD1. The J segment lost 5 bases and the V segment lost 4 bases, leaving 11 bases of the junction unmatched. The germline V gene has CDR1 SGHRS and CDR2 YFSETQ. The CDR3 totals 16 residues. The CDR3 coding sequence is TGCGCCAGCAGCCCGGAACGACAGGGGTTTAACAATGAGCAGTTCTTC. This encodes CASSPERQGFNNEQFF.

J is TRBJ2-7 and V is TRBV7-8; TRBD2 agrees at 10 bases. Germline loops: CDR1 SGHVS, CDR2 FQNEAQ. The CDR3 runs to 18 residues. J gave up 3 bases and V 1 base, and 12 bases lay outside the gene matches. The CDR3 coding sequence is TGTGCCAGCAGCTTAGTAGGGGCGACTAGCGGGTTAAACTACGAGCAGTACTTC. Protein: CASSLVGATSGLNYEQYF.

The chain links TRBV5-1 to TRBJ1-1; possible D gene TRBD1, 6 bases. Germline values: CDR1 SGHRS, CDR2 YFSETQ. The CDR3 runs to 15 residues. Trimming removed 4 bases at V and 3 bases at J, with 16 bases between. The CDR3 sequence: CASSPHTGIDTEAFF. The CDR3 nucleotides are TGCGCCAGCAGCCCACATACAGGGATCGACACTGAAGCTTTCTTT.

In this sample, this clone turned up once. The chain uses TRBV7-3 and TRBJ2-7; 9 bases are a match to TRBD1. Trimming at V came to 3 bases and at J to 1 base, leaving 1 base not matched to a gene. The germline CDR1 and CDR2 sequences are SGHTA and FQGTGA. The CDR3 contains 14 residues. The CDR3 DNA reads TGTGCCAGCAGCTTGGGGACAGGGTCCTACGAGCAGTACTTC. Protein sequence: CASSLGTGSYEQYF. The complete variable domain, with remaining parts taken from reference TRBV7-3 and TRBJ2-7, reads GAGVSQTPSNKVTEKGKYVELRCDPISGHTALYWYRQSLGQGPEFLIYFQGTGAADDSGLPNDRFFAVRPEGSVSTLKIQRTERGDSAVYLCASSLGTGSYEQYFGPGTRLTVT.

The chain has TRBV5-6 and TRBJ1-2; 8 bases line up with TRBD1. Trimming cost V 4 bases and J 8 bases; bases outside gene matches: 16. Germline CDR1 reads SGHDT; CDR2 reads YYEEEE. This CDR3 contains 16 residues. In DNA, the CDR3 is TGTGCCAGCAGCCCGGTCGACAGGGGATGGGGGAACGGCTACACCTTC. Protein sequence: CASSPVDRGWGNGYTF.

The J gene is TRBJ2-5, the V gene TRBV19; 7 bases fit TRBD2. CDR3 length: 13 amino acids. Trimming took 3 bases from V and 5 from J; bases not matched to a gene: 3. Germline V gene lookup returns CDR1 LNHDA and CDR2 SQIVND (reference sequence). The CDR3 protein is CASSMLADETQYF. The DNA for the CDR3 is TGTGCCAGTAGTATGCTAGCGGATGAGACCCAGTACTTC.